The rows below give T cell receptor beta chains drawn from one sample of a study of OX40 agonist ivuxolimab in advanced cancers. Repertoires were generated with immunoSEQ multiplex PCR, while TCRdb's copy carries only in-frame clones and drops some. Counted here are over 50,000 clones, 80% to 95% occurring once; the ten biggest clones make up 23%. The sample in question was CD4+ or CD8+ T cells sorted from blood, obtained in a trial of the OX40 agonist ivuxolimab. The receptors here all came from an adult with an advanced solid tumor such as melanoma, head and neck, liver or kidney cancer. Both conserved end residues are part of each CDR3. D genes are given only for firm matches. The listing skips clone size in some rows; elsewhere it reads once, few, many or a size class.

V gene,clone size,J gene,D gene,CDR3 DNA,CDR3 protein
TRBV19,-,TRBJ1-6,TRBD1,TGTGCCAGTAGTACTGGACAGGGGAATTCACCCCTCCACTTT,CASSTGQGNSPLHF
TRBV9,-,TRBJ2-7,-,TGTGCCAGCAGCGTAGGAGGTAGCGACTACGAGCAGTACTTC,CASSVGGSDYEQYF
TRBV11-1,-,TRBJ2-6,-,TGTGCCAGCAGCCCCATAAAGGGGATCTCTGGGGCCAACGTCCTGACTTTC,CASSPIKGISGANVLTF
TRBV28,-,TRBJ1-2,-,TGTGCCAGCAGAGACAATGGGGGGCTTGGCTATGGCTACACCTTC,CASRDNGGLGYGYTF
TRBV6-5,-,TRBJ2-7,-,TGTGCCAGCAGTTATCAGTCTAGCTTCGACGAGCAGTACTTC,CASSYQSSFDEQYF
TRBV27,-,TRBJ1-2,-,TGTGCCAGCAGTTGGACGACAGACCCCCTCTCTGGCTACACCTTC,CASSWTTDPLSGYTF
TRBV7-2,-,TRBJ2-3,-,TGTGCCAGCAGCTATCTCGTAACAGGGAAAGGTACGCAGTATTTT,CASSYLVTGKGTQYF
TRBV30,-,TRBJ1-6,-,TGTGCCTGGAGTAACAGGGACTATTCACCCCTCCACTTT,CAWSNRDYSPLHF
TRBV9,-,TRBJ2-1,TRBD2,TGTGCCAGCAGCTCTCTATGGACTAGCGGGGGATCTCCTGAGCAGTTCTTC,CASSSLWTSGGSPEQFF
TRBV28,-,TRBJ1-2,TRBD1,TGTGCCACAGACAGGGGGTATGGCTACACCTTC,CATDRGYGYTF
TRBV15,once,TRBJ1-5,-,TGTGCCACCAGCTTTGGAGGACTTCAGCCCCAGCATTTT,CATSFGGLQPQHF
TRBV28,-,TRBJ1-2,-,TGTGCCAGCAGTCCCGACGAGAACTATGGCTACACCTTC,CASSPDENYGYTF
TRBV7-9,-,TRBJ1-4,-,TGTGCCAGCGCGGACAGTATTGCAACTAATGAAAAACTGTTTTTT,CASADSIATNEKLFF
TRBV4-1,once,TRBJ1-6,-,TGCGCCAGCAGCCAACACGGCAGCTCCTATAATTCACCCCTCCACTTT,CASSQHGSSYNSPLHF
TRBV27,-,TRBJ2-5,-,TGTGCCAGCAGTTCGCCGGACGAACAAGAGACCCAGTACTTC,CASSSPDEQETQYF
TRBV28,-,TRBJ1-6,-,TGTGCCAGCACGGGGCCGGTTAGTAATTCACCCCTCCACTTT,CASTGPVSNSPLHF
TRBV18,-,TRBJ1-5,TRBD1,TGTGCCAGCTCACTCAGCACAGGGGGCGGCAATCAGCCCCAGCATTTT,CASSLSTGGGNQPQHF
TRBV7-9,-,TRBJ2-1,-,TGTGCCAGCAGCTTAGGGATCAATGAGCAGTTCTTC,CASSLGINEQFF
TRBV4-3,-,TRBJ2-6,-,TGCGCCAGCAGCCAAGATACGGTTCTGGGCTACTCTGGGGCCAACGTCCTGACTTTC,CASSQDTVLGYSGANVLTF
TRBV9,-,TRBJ2-1,TRBD2,TGTGCCAGCAGCGTAGCGGGGGGGCCCTACAATGAGCAGTTCTTC,CASSVAGGPYNEQFF
TRBV25-1,-,TRBJ2-1,TRBD2,TGTGCCAGCAGTGAAAGCGGGAGAGGGGACAATGAGCAGTTCTTC,CASSESGRGDNEQFF
TRBV30,-,TRBJ1-1,-,TGTGCCTGGAGTTGGGGGAACACTGAAGCTTTCTTT,CAWSWGNTEAFF
TRBV6-5,-,TRBJ1-3,-,TGTGCCAGCAGTTACTCCCGACTAAGCGGGAACACCATATATTTT,CASSYSRLSGNTIYF
TRBV5-4,-,TRBJ2-3,TRBD1,TGTGCCAGCAGCCCGGGACAGGGGAGCACAGATACGCAGTATTTT,CASSPGQGSTDTQYF
TRBV5-6,-,TRBJ2-1,-,TGTGCCAGCAGCTTGGGGTTTAGGTCCTATGAGCAGTTCTTC,CASSLGFRSYEQFF
TRBV4-3,-,TRBJ1-2,-,TGCGCCAGCAGCCCAGGGCCAGATTATTATGGCTACACCTTC,CASSPGPDYYGYTF
TRBV5-1,-,TRBJ2-3,-,TGCGCCAGCAGCCCCTACTTTAGCACAGATACGCAGTATTTT,CASSPYFSTDTQYF
TRBV4-2,-,TRBJ1-5,TRBD1,TGTGCCAGCAGCCAAGAGACAGGGGTAGTCAATCAGCCCCAGCATTTT,CASSQETGVVNQPQHF
TRBV4-2,-,TRBJ1-6,-,TGTGCCAGCAGCCCCGAAACAGGGAACTATAATTCACCCCTCCACTTT,CASSPETGNYNSPLHF
TRBV19,-,TRBJ1-1,-,TGTGCCAGTAGTATTTCGGGCGCCTACACTGAAGCTTTCTTT,CASSISGAYTEAFF
TRBV20-1,few,TRBJ2-7,-,TGCAGTGTAAAAAGTTTCTACGAGCAGTACTTC,CSVKSFYEQYF
TRBV4-2,-,TRBJ1-2,TRBD1,TGTGCCAGCAGCCATGCGGGACAGGGCTATGGCTACACCTTC,CASSHAGQGYGYTF
TRBV14,few,TRBJ1-1,-,TGTGCCAGCAGCCAAGACAGGGTAGGAGGAGCTTTCTTT,CASSQDRVGGAFF
TRBV19,-,TRBJ2-3,TRBD2,TGTGCCACCCCCGGGACTAGCGGGAGGGACAGCACAGATACGCAGTATTTT,CATPGTSGRDSTDTQYF
TRBV28,-,TRBJ1-5,-,TGTGCCAGCAATTGGGGGGGCATCGACAATCAGCCCCAGCATTTT,CASNWGGIDNQPQHF
TRBV28,-,TRBJ2-7,-,TGTGCCAGCACCCTGGACGGTTCCTACGAGCAGTACTTC,CASTLDGSYEQYF
TRBV27,-,TRBJ2-2,TRBD2,TGTGCCAGCAGTCTCATACTAGCGGGGGGGTCCGGGGAGCTGTTTTTT,CASSLILAGGSGELFF
TRBV28,-,TRBJ2-3,-,TGTGCCAGCAGTCTCACTAGGGGGGGAAGCACAGATACGCAGTATTTT,CASSLTRGGSTDTQYF
TRBV27,-,TRBJ1-5,-,TGTGCCAGCAGTCTACGAAGGGGCGGCCAGCCCCAGCATTTT,CASSLRRGGQPQHF
TRBV6-5,-,TRBJ1-2,TRBD1,TGTGCCAGCGCTCCTGGGACAGGAGGCTATGGCTACACCTTC,CASAPGTGGYGYTF
TRBV6-1,once,TRBJ2-1,-,TGTGCCAGCAGTGAAGACCTGTTCTACTCCTACAATGAGCAGTTCTTC,CASSEDLFYSYNEQFF
TRBV6-5,-,TRBJ2-7,-,TGTGCCAGCAGTTACTCGGGAAGGGCCTACGAGCAGTACTTC,CASSYSGRAYEQYF
TRBV7-6,-,TRBJ1-2,-,TGTGCCAGCAGCCCCGGGGGAGCGTTTAGCTACACCTTC,CASSPGGAFSYTF
TRBV11-2,-,TRBJ2-5,-,TGTGCCAGCAGCTTAGATTGGGGCGGAGAGACCCAGTACTTC,CASSLDWGGETQYF
TRBV30,-,TRBJ1-5,-,TGTGCCTGGAGTGTATCAGGGGTTCAGCCCCAGCATTTT,CAWSVSGVQPQHF
TRBV7-9,-,TRBJ2-3,TRBD2,TGTGCCAGCAGCTTGACTAGCCCGACAGATACGCAGTATTTT,CASSLTSPTDTQYF
TRBV11-2,-,TRBJ1-3,TRBD1,TGTGCCAGCAGCCCCGTGGGACAGGTCCTCTCTGGAAACACCATATATTTT,CASSPVGQVLSGNTIYF
TRBV4-2,once,TRBJ1-5,-,TGTGCCAGCAGCCAAGAGGTGAACAATCAGCCCCAGCATTTT,CASSQEVNNQPQHF
TRBV7-3,-,TRBJ2-1,TRBD2,TGTGCCAGCAGCGGTCGACTAGCGGGAGTAATGGATGAGCAGTTCTTC,CASSGRLAGVMDEQFF
TRBV6-5,-,TRBJ2-1,-,TGTGCCAGCAGTGCCTCCAATGAGCAGTTCTTC,CASSASNEQFF
TRBV19,-,TRBJ1-5,TRBD1,TGTGCCAGTAGTATCCGGGACAGGGGTCAGCCCCAGCATTTT,CASSIRDRGQPQHF
TRBV27,-,TRBJ1-2,-,TGTGCCAGCAGTTTAACGGGAAATGGCTACACCTTC,CASSLTGNGYTF